The rows below give T cell receptor beta chains drawn from one sample of a study of cytomegalovirus exposure and HLA in healthy donors. Here immunoSEQ multiplex PCR was the method, and the copy in TCRdb shows in-frame clones only, minus some. The sample has about 220,000 clones, almost 90% seen once. The sample was PBMCs. These TCRs come from a woman aged 18-29 years in good health and CMV-seronegative. The CDR3 runs from the conserved cysteine through the conserved F or W. The D gene is left open where the match is weak. A row's size may be missing; if present it is once, few, many or a size class.

v_call	j_call	d_call	clone_size	cdr3_nt	cdr3_aa
TRBV5-5	TRBJ1-2	.	.	TGTGCCAGCAGAAAGGGGGGGCTTGGCTACACCTTC	CASRKGGLGYTF
TRBV28	TRBJ1-5	TRBD1	.	TGTGCCAGCAGTTTATGGGGGACAGGGGGAGATGGCAATCAGCCCCAGCATTTT	CASSLWGTGGDGNQPQHF
TRBV7-8	TRBJ2-7	TRBD1	.	TGTGCCAGCAGCGATGGGACAGACTACGAGCAGTACTTC	CASSDGTDYEQYF
TRBV19	TRBJ2-3	.	.	TGTGCCAGTAGCAGGACGACAGATAGTACAGATACGCAGTATTTT	CASSRTTDSTDTQYF
TRBV9	TRBJ1-1	.	.	TGTGCCAGCAGTGTAAGCGGGAACCCGAACACTGAAGCTTTCTTT	CASSVSGNPNTEAFF
TRBV7-9	TRBJ2-2	.	.	TGTGCCAGCAGCCCGCAACTTCCAGGGTATCCCGGGGAGCTGTTTTTT	CASSPQLPGYPGELFF
TRBV7-9	TRBJ2-7	.	once	TGTGCCAGCAGCTTGCCTGGGCGACCCTCTTACGAGCAGTACTTC	CASSLPGRPSYEQYF
TRBV5-6	TRBJ1-5	TRBD1	.	TGTGCCAGCAGCTCGGGGACAGGGGCCTACAATCAGCCCCAGCATTTT	CASSSGTGAYNQPQHF
TRBV5-6	TRBJ2-3	TRBD2	.	TGTGCCAGCAGCTATAGCGGGAAACGCACAGATACGCAGTATTTT	CASSYSGKRTDTQYF
TRBV7-9	TRBJ2-5	.	.	TGTGCCAGCAGTGATGGACTCTCTCAAGAGACCCAGTACTTC	CASSDGLSQETQYF
TRBV2	TRBJ2-7	.	.	TGTGCCAGCAGGAGGACAGCTCGATTCTACGAGCAGTACTTC	CASRRTARFYEQYF
TRBV6-5	TRBJ2-7	.	.	TGTGCCAGCAGTGACAGTAACTCCTACGAGCAGTACTTC	CASSDSNSYEQYF
TRBV20-1	TRBJ2-3	.	.	TGCAGTGCTAGGGAGGATACGCAGTATTTT	CSAREDTQYF
TRBV2	TRBJ2-5	TRBD1	once	TGTGCCAGCAGGAAGGACAGGGGTCAAGAGACCCAGTACTTC	CASRKDRGQETQYF
TRBV4-3	TRBJ2-2	TRBD2	.	TGCGCCAGCAGCCAAAGGGCTAGCGGGGGCACCGGGGAGCTGTTTTTT	CASSQRASGGTGELFF
TRBV14	TRBJ2-7	.	.	TGTGCCAGCAGCCAAGTTGACGGGTACGAGCAGTACTTC	CASSQVDGYEQYF
TRBV27	TRBJ2-7	TRBD2	.	TGTGCCAGCAGCCCCATAGCGGGAGCCCCCTACGAGCAGTACTTC	CASSPIAGAPYEQYF
TRBV6-4	TRBJ1-1	TRBD1	.	TGTGCCAGCAGAGGGACAGATAAGAACACTGAAGCTTTCTTT	CASRGTDKNTEAFF
TRBV7-7	TRBJ2-1	TRBD1	.	TGTGCTAGCAGCCGGGACAGCGAAAGCAATGAGCAGTTCTTC	CASSRDSESNEQFF
TRBV27	TRBJ2-7	.	once	TGTGCCAGCAGTTTACCGGGGAAGGGCTACGAGCAGTACTTC	CASSLPGKGYEQYF
TRBV28	TRBJ1-1	.	.	TGTGCCAGCAGCTTCAGACGATTCAGGGGATCCACTGAAGCTTTCTTT	CASSFRRFRGSTEAFF
TRBV6-1	TRBJ2-7	.	.	TGTGCCAGCAGTGAAGTCAGGCCGATCTCCTACGAGCAGTACTTC	CASSEVRPISYEQYF
TRBV7-8	TRBJ2-1	TRBD2	once	TGTGCCAGCAGCTTAGCGCTGGGGCTAGCGGGGTACAATGAGCAGTTCTTC	CASSLALGLAGYNEQFF
TRBV30	TRBJ1-1	.	.	TGTGCCTGGAGTCCACGACAGGACATGAACACTGAAGCTTTCTTT	CAWSPRQDMNTEAFF
TRBV5-1	TRBJ2-3	TRBD1	.	TGCGCCAGCAGCAGAGGGGACAGGCGAGCAGATACGCAGTATTTT	CASSRGDRRADTQYF
TRBV14	TRBJ1-1	.	once	TGTGCCAGCACTGAACAGATGAACACTGAAGCTTTCTTT	CASTEQMNTEAFF
TRBV27	TRBJ2-7	.	.	TGTGCCAGCAGTTTAGGGCTGAACTACGAGCAGTACTTC	CASSLGLNYEQYF
TRBV7-2	TRBJ2-7	TRBD2	.	TGTGCCAGCAGTTCCGGGACACCCGGGACTAGGTTTATTGACGAGCAGTACTTC	CASSSGTPGTRFIDEQYF
TRBV27	TRBJ2-7	TRBD2	once	TGTGCCAGCAGTTTAGCGGGAGGACTTTCGGACGAGCAGTACTTC	CASSLAGGLSDEQYF
TRBV11-2	TRBJ2-7	TRBD2	.	TGTGCCAGCAGCTTAGTTGCTAGCGGAGCAACCTACGAGCAGTACTTC	CASSLVASGATYEQYF
TRBV2	TRBJ1-2	.	few	TGTGCCAGCAGTGGGCCAGGGGTATTCTATGGCTACACCTTC	CASSGPGVFYGYTF
TRBV27	TRBJ2-1	TRBD2	.	TGTGCCAGCAGTGACCCGACTAGCGGGAGCGGGAGATACAATGAGCAGTTCTTC	CASSDPTSGSGRYNEQFF
TRBV7-9	TRBJ2-7	.	.	TGTGCCAGCAGCTCGGTCCTAGGAGGCGAGCAGTACTTC	CASSSVLGGEQYF
TRBV7-9	TRBJ2-7	TRBD2	.	TGTGCCAGCAGTTTAAAGGGAGCGGGAGAATTCAGCCCTAGCGAGCAGTACTTC	CASSLKGAGEFSPSEQYF
TRBV29-1	TRBJ2-2	.	.	TGCAGCGTAAGTGACTTGAACACCGGGGAGCTGTTTTTT	CSVSDLNTGELFF
TRBV27	TRBJ2-7	.	.	TGTGCCAGCAGTTTACGCAGTCTTCCCAACTACGAGCAGTACTTC	CASSLRSLPNYEQYF
TRBV5-1	TRBJ2-7	TRBD2	few	TGCGCCAGCAGCTTGGGGGCGGGAGGATCCTACGAGCAGTACTTC	CASSLGAGGSYEQYF
TRBV10-1	TRBJ2-2	.	once	TGCGCCAGCAGTGAGTCGTACGGCAGGGGAAGAACCGGGGAGCTGTTTTTT	CASSESYGRGRTGELFF
TRBV27	TRBJ2-1	.	once	TGTGCCAGCAGTTCACCAAGAACCAGGGGCCGAGAGCAGTTCTTC	CASSSPRTRGREQFF
TRBV4-3	TRBJ2-7	TRBD2	.	TGCGCCAGCAACACTAGCGGGAGTCACGAGCAGTACTTC	CASNTSGSHEQYF
TRBV4-2	TRBJ1-5	.	.	TGTGCCAGCAGCCAAGGGGCGGGGGCGCAGGGTCAGCCCCAGCATTTT	CASSQGAGAQGQPQHF
TRBV18	TRBJ1-4	TRBD1	few	TGTGCCAGCTCACCGGGACAGGGTGAAAAACTGTTTTTT	CASSPGQGEKLFF
TRBV7-9	TRBJ1-1	.	.	TGTGCCAGCAGCCGCCCTATGGACAGCATGAACACTGAAGCTTTCTTT	CASSRPMDSMNTEAFF
TRBV4-1	TRBJ2-5	.	.	TGCGCCAGCAGCCAATCGCAAGCGGTCCAAGAGACCCAGTACTTC	CASSQSQAVQETQYF
TRBV27	TRBJ1-1	.	.	TGTGCCAGCAGTTTACGGGGTGTGGGAGAAGCTTTCTTT	CASSLRGVGEAFF
TRBV27	TRBJ2-7	.	.	TGTGCCAGCAGTTTGATGGCCACCTACGAGCAGTACTTC	CASSLMATYEQYF
TRBV10-2	TRBJ2-7	TRBD1	.	TGCGCCAGCAGTTTCGACAGGGGCTTTTTGTACGAGCAGTACTTC	CASSFDRGFLYEQYF
TRBV29-1	TRBJ2-1	TRBD2	.	TGCAGCGTAGACCCGGGACTAGCGATTTACAATGAGCAGTTCTTC	CSVDPGLAIYNEQFF
TRBV28	TRBJ2-3	.	.	TGTGCCAGCTCGACTGCTGGAGCTAGCACAGATACGCAGTATTTT	CASSTAGASTDTQYF
TRBV7-9	TRBJ1-2	.	.	TGTGCCAGCAGCCCCGGATCGGGAGGCTACACCTTC	CASSPGSGGYTF
TRBV4-2	TRBJ2-1	.	once	TGTGCCAGCAGCCAAGATCTCCCAGCGGGCCCCGACAATGAGCAGTTCTTC	CASSQDLPAGPDNEQFF
TRBV30	TRBJ1-2	TRBD1	.	TGTGCCTGGGGGGGACAGAACTATGGCTACACCTTC	CAWGGQNYGYTF
TRBV27	TRBJ2-1	.	.	TGTGCCAGCAGTTTGGGGCCGGGGGACTCATACCACAATGAGCAGTTCTTC	CASSLGPGDSYHNEQFF